The TCR beta chain described here comes from a study of blood T cell repertoires in COVID-19 (dated by TCRdb to 2018 to 2020). For the study in its entirety: Samples covering the acute and convalescent phases of COVID-19 were provided by collaborators in the United States, Italy and Spain. Where available, HLA class I and class II types were taken from metadata supplied by the sample provider and were not determined by assay-based typing. The samples were drawn from the first 160 participants of the ongoing ImmuneRACE study and from under 1,500 subjects provided by 6 global collaborators. The material from the prospective study consisted of cDNA or gDNA derived from T cells, B-cell-depleted T cells, or PBMCs. Sample metadata almost always included a de-identified subject ID, COVID-19 status, age in years and sex. The dataset comprised deeply sampled blood TCRbeta repertoires from subjects exposed to, actively infected with, or recovered from COVID-19. The repertoires were released in a freely available public database intended as a resource for research on the immune response to SARS-CoV-2.

Here is what the overall study found, with its caveats: How much clinical and demographic metadata was included differed by source and by participant, and the metadata was provided uncurated.

This clone turned up a few times. Its antigen is not yet known. No base quality information exists; no much larger clone differs at one position. TCRbeta CDR3 regions were amplified from genomic DNA by means of the immunoSEQ Assay, a bias-controlled multiplex PCR. The paper's data handling went like this. The number of nucleated cells in each sample was estimated by amplification of reference gene primers within the assay. To quantify the absolute abundance of each unique TCRbeta CDR3 rearrangement, sequence reads were collapsed and filtered. Productive Simpson clonality was computed per sample as the square root of Simpson's diversity index over productive rearrangements. TCRdb mirrors the immuneACCESS table, restricted to in-frame sequences. Some clones are absent from its copies; in checked studies, under half trace to an unresolved V gene, and the reason for the others is unknown. V and J calls and clone size follow that table, whereas D and trimming were derived from the DNA. This sample comprises about 210,000 clones, 84% of them detected only once. The ten largest clones represent roughly 10% of the sample.

One collaborating source in Seattle enrolled patients while the patients were actively infected and followed the patients over time throughout the course of disease. Whole blood was collected in K2EDTA tubes by collaborating institutions according to the institutions' own protocols. Collaborator samples were shipped for TCRbeta analysis as frozen whole blood, isolated PBMCs, or DNA extracted from either sample type. The germline V gene yields MNHNS for CDR1 and SASEGT for CDR2. From the cysteine up to the phenylalanine, the CDR3 has a length of 13 residues. The CDR3 DNA has 39 bases and is translated from base 1. The germline ends are 5 bases apart after V is trimmed by 2 bases and J by 3 bases.

The V and J genes are TRBV6-1 and TRBJ2-1; the D gene identity is not certain. Specimen: peripheral blood. This receptor was obtained from a woman of 80 years or more with COVID-19, enrolled during active disease. The CDR3 is CASSELVYNEQFF. The DNA reads as follows: TGTGCCAGCAGTGAACTAGTCTACAATGAGCAGTTCTTC.